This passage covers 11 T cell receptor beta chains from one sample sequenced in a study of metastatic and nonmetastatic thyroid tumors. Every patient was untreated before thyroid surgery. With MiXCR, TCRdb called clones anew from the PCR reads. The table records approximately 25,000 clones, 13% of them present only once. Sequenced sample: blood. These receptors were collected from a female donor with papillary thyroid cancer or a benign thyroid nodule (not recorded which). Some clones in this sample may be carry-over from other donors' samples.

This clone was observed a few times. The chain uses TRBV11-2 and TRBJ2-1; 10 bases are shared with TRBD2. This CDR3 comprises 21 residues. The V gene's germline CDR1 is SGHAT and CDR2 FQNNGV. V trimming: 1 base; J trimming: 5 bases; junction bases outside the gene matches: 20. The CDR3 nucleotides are TGTGCCAGCAGCTTAGTGGGCGGGGGACTAGCGCTCGTGGGTGGGAACAATGAGCAGTTCTTC. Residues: CASSLVGGGLALVGGNNEQFF.

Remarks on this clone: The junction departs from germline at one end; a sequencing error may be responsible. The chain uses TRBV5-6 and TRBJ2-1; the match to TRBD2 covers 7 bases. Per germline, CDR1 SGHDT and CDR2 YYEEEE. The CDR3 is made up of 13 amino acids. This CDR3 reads CASSGREWNERFF. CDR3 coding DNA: TGTGCCAGCAGCGGGAGGGAGTGGAATGAGCGGTTCTTC.

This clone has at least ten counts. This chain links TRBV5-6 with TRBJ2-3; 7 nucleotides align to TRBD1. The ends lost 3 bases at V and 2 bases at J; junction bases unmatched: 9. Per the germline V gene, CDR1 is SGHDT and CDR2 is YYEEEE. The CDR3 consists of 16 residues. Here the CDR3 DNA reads TGTGCCAGCAGCTACCGGACAGGCGAACCCACAGATACGCAGTATTTT. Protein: CASSYRTGEPTDTQYF.

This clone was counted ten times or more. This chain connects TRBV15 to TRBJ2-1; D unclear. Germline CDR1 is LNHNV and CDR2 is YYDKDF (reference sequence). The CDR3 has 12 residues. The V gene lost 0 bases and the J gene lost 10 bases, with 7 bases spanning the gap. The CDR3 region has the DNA TGTGCCACCAGCAGAGATTTGGGGGAGCAGTTCTTC. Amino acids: CATSRDLGEQFF. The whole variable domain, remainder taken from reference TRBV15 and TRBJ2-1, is DAMVIQNPRYQVTQFGKPVTLSCSQTLNHNVMYWYQQKSSQAPKLLFHYYDKDFNNEADTPDNFQSRRPNTSFCFLDIRSPGLGDTAMYLCATSRDLGEQFFGPGTRLTVL.

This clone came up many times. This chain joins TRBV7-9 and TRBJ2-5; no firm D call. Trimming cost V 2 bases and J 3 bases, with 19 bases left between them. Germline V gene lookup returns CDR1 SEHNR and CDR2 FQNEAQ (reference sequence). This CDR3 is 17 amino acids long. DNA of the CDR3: TGTGCCAGCAGCTTAAATCCAGGCCGGTCAGCTAAAGAGACCCAGTACTTC. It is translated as CASSLNPGRSAKETQYF.

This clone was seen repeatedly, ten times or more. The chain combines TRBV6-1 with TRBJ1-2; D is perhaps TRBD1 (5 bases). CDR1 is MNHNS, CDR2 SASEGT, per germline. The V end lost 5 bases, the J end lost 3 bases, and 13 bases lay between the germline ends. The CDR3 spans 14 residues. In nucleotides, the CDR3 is TGTGCCAGCAGTCCCTCAGGGAGCCACTATGGCTACACCTTC. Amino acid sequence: CASSPSGSHYGYTF.

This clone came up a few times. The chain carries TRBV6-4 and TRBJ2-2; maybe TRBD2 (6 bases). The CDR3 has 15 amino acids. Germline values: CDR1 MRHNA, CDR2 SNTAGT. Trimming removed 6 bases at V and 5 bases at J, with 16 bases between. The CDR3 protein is CASSLRLARTGELFF. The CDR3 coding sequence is TGTGCCAGCAGCTTGCGGCTAGCGAGGACCGGGGAGCTGTTTTTT.

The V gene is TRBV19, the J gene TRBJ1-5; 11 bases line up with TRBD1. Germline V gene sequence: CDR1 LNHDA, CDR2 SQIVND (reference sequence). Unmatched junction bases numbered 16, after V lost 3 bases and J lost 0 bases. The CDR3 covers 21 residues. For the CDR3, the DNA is TGTGCCAGTAGTATTCTCGCGCTTGGGACAGGGGGGGGCCATAGCAATCAGCCCCAGCATTTT. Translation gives CASSILALGTGGGHSNQPQHF.

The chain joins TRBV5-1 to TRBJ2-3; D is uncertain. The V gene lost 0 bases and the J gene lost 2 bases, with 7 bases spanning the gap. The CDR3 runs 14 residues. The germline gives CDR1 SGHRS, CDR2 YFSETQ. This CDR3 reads CASSLAAYTDTQYF. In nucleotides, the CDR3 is TGCGCCAGCAGCTTGGCCGCGTACACAGATACGCAGTATTTT.

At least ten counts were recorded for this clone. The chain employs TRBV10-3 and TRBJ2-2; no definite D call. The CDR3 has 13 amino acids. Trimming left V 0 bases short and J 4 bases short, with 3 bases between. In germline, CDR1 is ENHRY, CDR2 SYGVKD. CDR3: CAISESPTGELFF. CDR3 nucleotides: TGTGCCATCAGTGAGTCACCCACCGGGGAGCTGTTTTTT.

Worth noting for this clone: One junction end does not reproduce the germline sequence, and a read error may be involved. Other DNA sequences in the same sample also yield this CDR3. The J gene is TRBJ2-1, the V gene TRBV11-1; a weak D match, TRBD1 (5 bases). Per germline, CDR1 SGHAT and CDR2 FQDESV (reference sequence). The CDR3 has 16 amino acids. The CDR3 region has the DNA TGTGCCAGCAGCCGCCAGGGTTTAAGCTCCTATAATGAGCAGTTCTTC. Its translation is CASSRQGLSSYNEQFF.